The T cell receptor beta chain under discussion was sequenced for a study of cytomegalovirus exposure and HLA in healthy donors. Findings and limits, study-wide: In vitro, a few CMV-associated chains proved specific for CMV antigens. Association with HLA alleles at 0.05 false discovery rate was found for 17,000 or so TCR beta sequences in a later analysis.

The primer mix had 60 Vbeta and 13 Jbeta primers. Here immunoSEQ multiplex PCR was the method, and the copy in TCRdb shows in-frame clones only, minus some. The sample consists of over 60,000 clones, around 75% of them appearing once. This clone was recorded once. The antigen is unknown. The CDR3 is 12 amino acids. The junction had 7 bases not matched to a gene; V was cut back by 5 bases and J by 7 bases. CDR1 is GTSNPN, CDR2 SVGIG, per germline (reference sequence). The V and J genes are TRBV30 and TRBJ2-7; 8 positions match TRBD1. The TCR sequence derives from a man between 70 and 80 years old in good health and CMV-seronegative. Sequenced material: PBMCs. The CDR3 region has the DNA TGTGCCTGGGGGGGACAGGCGAAAGAGCAGTACTTC. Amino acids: CAWGGQAKEQYF.